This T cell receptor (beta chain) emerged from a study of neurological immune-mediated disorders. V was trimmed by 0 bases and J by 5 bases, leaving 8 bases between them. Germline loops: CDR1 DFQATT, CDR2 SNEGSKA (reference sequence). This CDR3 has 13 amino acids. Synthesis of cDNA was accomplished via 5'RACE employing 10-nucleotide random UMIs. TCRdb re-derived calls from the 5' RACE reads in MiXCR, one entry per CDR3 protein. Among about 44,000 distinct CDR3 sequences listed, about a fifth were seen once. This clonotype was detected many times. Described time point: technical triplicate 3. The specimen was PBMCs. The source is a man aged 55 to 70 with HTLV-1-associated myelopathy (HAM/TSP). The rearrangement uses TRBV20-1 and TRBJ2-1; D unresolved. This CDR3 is CSARDGVNNEQFF. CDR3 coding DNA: TGCAGTGCTAGAGATGGCGTGAACAATGAGCAGTTCTTC.